This T cell receptor beta chain emerged from a study of T cell responses to AZD1222 COVID-19 vaccine. V lost 2 bases, J lost 2 bases, and 6 bases stayed unmatched. The CDR3 contains 15 residues. From germline, CDR1 is SGHDN and CDR2 FVKESK. Repertoires were generated with immunoSEQ multiplex PCR, while TCRdb's copy carries only in-frame clones and drops some. This sample yields 100,000 to 150,000 clones, of which around nine tenths are seen a single time; approximately 30% belongs to the top ten. Whole-study findings and limits: Possibly, clonal diversity was underestimated; donors were largely white British and included more females. Across the whole spike, CD4 TCRs peaked at regions 160-218 and 743-854. Per reports, nearly half of all spike-specific TCRs target regions that are unmutated in variants.

As regards this clone: The antigen remains undetermined.

This receptor was identified in an adult in good health. The sample was peripheral blood, taken on day 0 of AZD1222 vaccination. This chain links TRBV14 with TRBJ2-7, with 7 bases that match TRBD2. The CDR3, as DNA: TGTGCCAGCAGCCAAAACTACGGGGGGACCTACGAGCAGTACTTC. It specifies CASSQNYGGTYEQYF.